This TCR beta chain was documented in a study of OX40 agonist ivuxolimab in advanced cancers. In the study overall: Dose-escalation patients suffered from hepatocellular carcinoma, melanoma, renal cell or head and neck cancer. One hepatocellular carcinoma and a couple of cutaneous melanoma patients partially responded.

The repertoire was sequenced with immunoSEQ multiplex PCR; TCRdb's copy has only in-frame clones and lacks some. The data show roughly 80,000 clones, with just under 95% seen just once and approximately 0.32% held by the top ten. The CDR3 loop spans 15 amino acids. With 5 bases removed from V and 9 bases from J, the gap between germline ends came to 22 bases. In germline, CDR1 is SGHRS, CDR2 YFSETQ. Overall study findings and caveats: Not determined was the antigen specificity of the expanded peripheral T cells.

Points on this clone: Its antigen is currently unknown.

This sequence joins TRBV5-1 and TRBJ2-3; D may match TRBD1 or TRBD2 (5 bases each). The clonotype originates from an adult with an advanced solid tumor such as melanoma, head and neck, liver or kidney cancer. Sequencing was performed on CD4+ or CD8+ T cells sorted from blood, taken in a trial of the OX40 agonist ivuxolimab. The CDR3: CASRYGGGNPGTQYF. The DNA for the CDR3 is TGCGCCAGCAGATATGGGGGTGGCAATCCAGGCACGCAGTATTTT. Variable domain in full (rest from reference TRBV5-1 and TRBJ2-3): KAGVTQTPRYLIKTRGQQVTLSCSPISGHRSVSWYQQTPGQGLQFLFEYFSETQRNKGNFPGRFSGRQFSNSRSEMNVSTLELGDSALYLCASRYGGGNPGTQYFGPGTRLTVL.